A selection of T cell receptor beta chains follows, all from one sample in a study of T cell responses to AZD1222 COVID-19 vaccine. Profiled with immunoSEQ multiplex PCR; TCRdb holds only in-frame clones, not every one. The table shows 68,000 or so clones, with about 90% occurring only once. The input for sequencing was peripheral blood, taken on day 0 of AZD1222 vaccination. The receptor set was obtained from an adult in good health. Both conserved end residues are part of each CDR3. Each record gives: V gene, clone size, J gene, D gene, CDR3 protein, CDR3 DNA. D genes are given only for firm matches. Expanded clones get a size class; other rows say once, few or many, or leave the size out.

TRBV28	.	TRBJ2-7	.	CASSPGGSYEQYF	TGTGCCAGCAGTCCCGGGGGTTCCTACGAGCAGTACTTC
TRBV6-5	.	TRBJ1-1	.	CASSYSGGKTEAFF	TGTGCCAGCAGTTACTCGGGAGGGAAGACTGAAGCTTTCTTT
TRBV11-3	.	TRBJ2-3	TRBD2	CASSLAYLAGARADTQYF	TGTGCCAGCAGCTTAGCCTATCTAGCGGGAGCACGCGCAGATACGCAGTATTTT
TRBV29-1	.	TRBJ2-1	.	CSVEERDKGANEQFF	TGCAGCGTTGAAGAGCGGGACAAAGGGGCGAATGAGCAGTTCTTC
TRBV28	.	TRBJ1-1	.	CASSRQALNTEAFF	TGTGCCAGCAGTCGTCAGGCCCTGAACACTGAAGCTTTCTTT
TRBV13	.	TRBJ2-6	TRBD1	CASSLGQGAFGANVLTF	TGTGCCAGCAGCTTAGGACAGGGGGCATTTGGGGCCAACGTCCTGACTTTC
TRBV7-8	.	TRBJ1-2	.	CASSLAEGWYGYTF	TGTGCCAGCAGCTTAGCGGAAGGGTGGTATGGCTACACCTTC
TRBV7-9	.	TRBJ2-1	TRBD2	CASSLMASGRTEQFF	TGTGCCAGCAGCTTAATGGCTAGCGGGAGAACCGAGCAGTTCTTC
TRBV19	.	TRBJ1-6	.	CASSARWGRNSPLHF	TGTGCCAGTAGTGCCCGATGGGGTCGGAATTCACCCCTCCACTTT
TRBV2	.	TRBJ1-5	.	CASSDVGLSNQPQHF	TGTGCCAGCAGTGACGTAGGGTTGAGCAATCAGCCCCAGCATTTT
TRBV2	.	TRBJ2-1	TRBD2	CASSDRVGLAGGNEQFF	TGTGCCAGCAGCGATAGGGTGGGACTAGCGGGAGGAAATGAGCAGTTCTTC
TRBV3-1/TRBV3-2	.	TRBJ2-1	.	CASSQARGEQFF	TGTGCCAGCAGCCAGGCAAGGGGTGAGCAGTTCTTC
TRBV5-4	.	TRBJ2-5	.	CASSLYGETQYF	TGTGCCAGCAGCTTGTATGGGGAGACCCAGTACTTC
TRBV9	.	TRBJ2-1	.	CASSVDLEQFF	TGTGCCAGCAGCGTAGACCTTGAGCAGTTCTTC
TRBV7-2	.	TRBJ1-1	.	CASRGGLNTEAFF	TGTGCCTCCCGGGGAGGGTTGAACACTGAAGCTTTCTTT
TRBV19	once	TRBJ1-5	.	CASSPLGIAWESNQPQHF	TGTGCCAGTAGTCCCTTGGGGATCGCTTGGGAGAGCAATCAGCCCCAGCATTTT
TRBV11-2	.	TRBJ1-2	.	CASSPHANYGYTF	TGTGCCAGCAGTCCACACGCCAACTATGGCTACACCTTC
TRBV2	.	TRBJ1-5	.	CASSEAGIRTDSNQPQHF	TGTGCCAGCAGTGAAGCGGGAATTAGGACGGATAGCAATCAGCCCCAGCATTTT
TRBV28	.	TRBJ1-4	.	CASSLRQRPEKLFF	TGTGCCAGCAGTCTACGACAGAGGCCTGAAAAACTGTTTTTT
TRBV11-1	.	TRBJ2-1	TRBD2	CASSLGRESYNEQFF	TGTGCCAGCAGCTTGGGGCGGGAGTCCTACAATGAGCAGTTCTTC
TRBV15	.	TRBJ2-7	TRBD2	CATSRDLGGRAQEQYF	TGTGCCACCAGCAGAGATCTTGGCGGGAGGGCTCAAGAGCAGTACTTC
TRBV6-5	few	TRBJ2-1	TRBD2	CASSYSGSGKVEQFF	TGTGCCAGCAGTTACTCGGGTAGCGGGAAAGTTGAGCAGTTCTTC
TRBV18	.	TRBJ1-1	TRBD1	CASSPPGTGSFNTEAFF	TGTGCCAGCTCACCACCGGGGACAGGGTCCTTCAACACTGAAGCTTTCTTT
TRBV2	.	TRBJ2-7	.	CASRSTGPRGQYF	TGTGCCAGCAGGTCGACAGGACCCAGGGGGCAGTACTTC
TRBV5-1	.	TRBJ1-1	.	CASSLAVGRGILNTEAFF	TGCGCCAGCAGCTTGGCCGTGGGCAGGGGTATCCTTAACACTGAAGCTTTCTTT
TRBV4-1	few	TRBJ2-7	TRBD1	CASSLMTGPYEQYF	TGCGCCAGCAGCCTGATGACAGGGCCCTACGAGCAGTACTTC
TRBV7-9	once	TRBJ2-3	TRBD2	CASSYLAGGTDTQYF	TGTGCCAGCAGCTATCTAGCGGGGGGCACAGATACGCAGTATTTT
TRBV28	once	TRBJ1-1	.	CASSPTRTANTEAFF	TGTGCCAGCAGCCCGACCAGGACGGCGAACACTGAAGCTTTCTTT
TRBV2	.	TRBJ1-2	TRBD1	CASKGQGPYGYTF	TGTGCCAGCAAAGGACAGGGACCCTATGGCTACACCTTC
TRBV23-1	.	TRBJ1-5	.	CASSQWYRRVGQPQHF	TGCGCCAGCAGTCAATGGTACAGGAGGGTAGGTCAGCCCCAGCATTTT
TRBV3-1/TRBV3-2	.	TRBJ1-5	.	CASSLQQGNQPQHF	TGTGCCAGCAGCCTCCAACAGGGCAATCAGCCCCAGCATTTT
TRBV3-1/TRBV3-2	.	TRBJ2-2	TRBD2	CATSGNTGELFF	TGTGCCACTAGCGGGAACACCGGGGAGCTGTTTTTT
TRBV7-6	.	TRBJ2-2	TRBD1	CASSLTGTGVTGELFF	TGTGCCAGCAGCCTCACCGGGACAGGGGTCACCGGGGAGCTGTTTTTT
TRBV14	.	TRBJ1-1	TRBD1	CASSQGFPQGGEAFF	TGTGCCAGCAGCCAAGGGTTCCCACAGGGGGGTGAAGCTTTCTTT
TRBV6-1	.	TRBJ2-4	TRBD1	CASSEPDRGNIQYF	TGTGCCAGCAGTGAACCTGACAGGGGTAACATTCAGTACTTC
TRBV13	.	TRBJ1-5	.	CASSLAGGRGQPQHF	TGTGCCAGCAGCTTAGCGGGAGGGAGAGGTCAGCCCCAGCATTTT
TRBV29-1	once	TRBJ1-1	TRBD1	CSDRGGGTEAFF	TGCAGCGACAGGGGCGGGGGCACTGAAGCTTTCTTT
TRBV1	.	TRBJ1-2	.	CTSSQVNRVGGYTF	TGCACCAGCAGCCAAGTGAACAGGGTGGGTGGCTACACCTTC
TRBV11-2	.	TRBJ2-5	.	CASSLGAGVETQYF	TGTGCCAGCAGCTTAGGGGCAGGGGTAGAGACCCAGTACTTC
TRBV30	.	TRBJ2-1	TRBD1	CARDRGGDEQFF	TGTGCCCGGGACAGGGGTGGTGATGAGCAGTTCTTC
TRBV19	.	TRBJ1-6	.	CATTSGTSNSPLHF	TGTGCCACCACCTCCGGGACATCTAATTCACCCCTCCACTTT
TRBV2	.	TRBJ2-1	.	CASSEQSEQFF	TGTGCCAGCAGTGAACAGAGTGAGCAGTTCTTC
TRBV19	few	TRBJ2-4	TRBD1	CASSIEEEAGGARNIQYF	TGTGCCAGTAGTATAGAGGAGGAGGCAGGGGGCGCGAGAAACATTCAGTACTTC
TRBV5-1	.	TRBJ1-1	.	CASSLEGVGTEAFF	TGCGCCAGCAGCTTGGAAGGGGTTGGCACTGAAGCTTTCTTT
TRBV29-1	.	TRBJ2-1	TRBD1	CSVAGLQGYNEQFF	TGCAGCGTTGCGGGATTACAGGGGTACAATGAGCAGTTCTTC
TRBV5-4	few	TRBJ1-2	.	CASKREGHYGYTF	TGTGCCAGCAAAAGGGAGGGGCACTATGGCTACACCTTC
TRBV6-5	.	TRBJ1-5	TRBD1	CASSLTGRQPQHF	TGTGCCAGCAGCCTGACAGGGCGACAGCCCCAGCATTTT
TRBV28	.	TRBJ1-2	.	CASSLLGQAYGYTF	TGTGCCAGCAGTTTATTAGGTCAGGCCTATGGCTACACCTTC
TRBV4-1	.	TRBJ1-6	.	CASSHTGTANNSPLHF	TGCGCCAGCAGCCACACCGGGACGGCTAATAATTCACCCCTCCACTTT
TRBV29-1	.	TRBJ2-3	.	CSSGIRRDTQYF	TGCAGCTCGGGAATCCGTCGAGATACGCAGTATTTT
TRBV18	.	TRBJ1-6	.	CASSYRGSPLHF	TGTGCCAGCTCATATCGAGGTTCACCCCTCCACTTT
TRBV28	.	TRBJ2-7	.	CASSLGVTRGPEQYF	TGTGCCAGCAGTTTGGGAGTCACTAGGGGTCCCGAGCAGTACTTC
TRBV7-9	.	TRBJ2-1	.	CASSLVATYNEQFF	TGTGCCAGCAGCTTGGTGGCTACCTACAATGAGCAGTTCTTC
TRBV2	.	TRBJ1-1	.	CASSENPNTEAFF	TGTGCCAGCAGTGAAAACCCGAACACTGAAGCTTTCTTT
TRBV3-1/TRBV3-2	.	TRBJ1-1	.	CASSQDTAGVTEAFF	TGTGCCAGCAGCCAAGACACGGCAGGAGTCACTGAAGCTTTCTTT